This T cell receptor (beta chain) was captured by sequencing in a study of Graves' ophthalmopathy and Graves' hyperthyroidism. Overall study findings and caveats: Cross-validated, the 13-signature model showed 87.88%/81.08% sensitivity/specificity, and 80%/75% in the test set.

Pregnant or lactating patients and those with other autoimmune diseases or uncontrolled infections were excluded. Orbital computed tomography, thyroid ultrasound, TRAb, serum thyroxine and clinical symptoms formed the basis of diagnosis. From germline, CDR1 is MNHEY and CDR2 SMNVEV (reference sequence). The CDR3 contains 13 residues. Comments on this clonotype: Its matching antigen is unknown. Germline and junction disagree at one end, which may indicate a read error.

The authors amplified TCR beta CDR3 regions from RNA transcripts. The library came from an HTBI-primed first-round RT-PCR and a second-round multiplex PCR. MiXCR was run by TCRdb on the multiplex PCR reads, yielding one entry per CDR3 protein. The sample records under 200,000 distinct CDR3 sequences, over 35% being singletons. The V and J genes are TRBV27 and TRBJ1-6; 7 nucleotides line up with TRBD1. The sample was peripheral blood. This TCR derives from a woman between 40 and 50 years old with Graves' ophthalmopathy. The CDR3 nucleotides are TGTGCCAGCGGTTTCAGGGGGAATTCACCCCTCCACTTT. This sequence encodes CASGFRGNSPLHF.